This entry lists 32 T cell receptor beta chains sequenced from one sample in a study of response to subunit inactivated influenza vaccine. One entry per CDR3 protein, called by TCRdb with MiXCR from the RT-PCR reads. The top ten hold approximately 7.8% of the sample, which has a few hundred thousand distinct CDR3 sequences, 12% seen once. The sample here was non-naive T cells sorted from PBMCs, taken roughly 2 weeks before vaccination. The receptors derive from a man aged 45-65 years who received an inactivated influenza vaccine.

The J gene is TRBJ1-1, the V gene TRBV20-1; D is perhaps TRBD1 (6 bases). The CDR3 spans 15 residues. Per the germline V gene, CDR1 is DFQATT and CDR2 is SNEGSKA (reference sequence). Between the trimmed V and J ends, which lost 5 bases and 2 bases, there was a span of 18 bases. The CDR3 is CSALAGGSVNTEAFF. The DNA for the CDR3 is TGCAGTGCTCTCGCGGGGGGCAGCGTTAACACTGAAGCTTTCTTT.

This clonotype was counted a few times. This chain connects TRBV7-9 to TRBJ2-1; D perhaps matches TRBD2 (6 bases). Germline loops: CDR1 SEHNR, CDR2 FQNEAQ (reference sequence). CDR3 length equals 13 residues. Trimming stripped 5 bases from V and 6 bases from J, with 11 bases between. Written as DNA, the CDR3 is TGTGCCAGCAGCGCACCCGGGGGCAATGAGCAGTTCTTC. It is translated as CASSAPGGNEQFF.

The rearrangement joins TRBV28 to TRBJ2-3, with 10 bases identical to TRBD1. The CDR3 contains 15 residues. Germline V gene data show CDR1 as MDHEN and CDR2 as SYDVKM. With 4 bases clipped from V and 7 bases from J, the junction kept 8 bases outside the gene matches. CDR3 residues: CASSSTGTGVYTQYF. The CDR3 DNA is TGTGCCAGCAGTTCGACCGGGACAGGGGTTTATACGCAGTATTTT.

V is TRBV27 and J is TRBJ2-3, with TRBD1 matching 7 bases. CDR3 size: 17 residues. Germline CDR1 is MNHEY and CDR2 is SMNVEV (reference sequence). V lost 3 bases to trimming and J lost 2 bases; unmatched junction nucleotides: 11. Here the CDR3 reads CASSLLQGSWDTDTQYF. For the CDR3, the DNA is TGTGCCAGCAGTTTGTTACAGGGGTCGTGGGACACAGATACGCAGTATTTT.

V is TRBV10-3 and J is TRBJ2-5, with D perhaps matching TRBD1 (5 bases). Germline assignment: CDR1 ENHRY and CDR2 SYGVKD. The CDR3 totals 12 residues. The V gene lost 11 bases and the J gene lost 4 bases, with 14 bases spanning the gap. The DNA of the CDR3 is TGTGCCGCCGCAGGGCTTGGAGAGACCCAGTACTTC. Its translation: CAAAGLGETQYF.

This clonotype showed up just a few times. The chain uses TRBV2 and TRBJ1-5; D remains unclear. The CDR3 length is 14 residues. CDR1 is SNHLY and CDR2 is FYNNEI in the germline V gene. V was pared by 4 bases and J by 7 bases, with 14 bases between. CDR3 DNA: TGTGCCAGCAGTGCTCCAAGGCTTCGACAGCCCCAGCATTTT. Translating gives CASSAPRLRQPQHF.

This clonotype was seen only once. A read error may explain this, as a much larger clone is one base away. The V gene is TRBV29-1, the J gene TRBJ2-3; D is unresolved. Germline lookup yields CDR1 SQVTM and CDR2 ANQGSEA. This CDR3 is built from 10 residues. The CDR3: CSVDPDTQFF. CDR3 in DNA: TGCAGCGTTGACCCGGATACGCAGTTTTTT.

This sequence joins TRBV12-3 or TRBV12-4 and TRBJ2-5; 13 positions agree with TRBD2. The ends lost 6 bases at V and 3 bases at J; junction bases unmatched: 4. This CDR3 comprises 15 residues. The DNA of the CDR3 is TGTGCCAGCAGGGCCGGGACTAGCGGGGAAGAGACCCAGTACTTC. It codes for CASRAGTSGEETQYF.

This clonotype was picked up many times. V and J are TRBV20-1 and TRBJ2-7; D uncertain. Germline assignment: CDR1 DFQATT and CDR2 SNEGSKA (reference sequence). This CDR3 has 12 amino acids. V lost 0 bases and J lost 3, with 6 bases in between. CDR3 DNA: TGCAGTGCTAGAGAAGGGAACTACGAGCAGTACTTC. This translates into CSAREGNYEQYF.

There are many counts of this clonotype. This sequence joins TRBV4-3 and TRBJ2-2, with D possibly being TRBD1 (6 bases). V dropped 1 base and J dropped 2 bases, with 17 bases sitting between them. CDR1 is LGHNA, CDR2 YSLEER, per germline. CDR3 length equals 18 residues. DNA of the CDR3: TGCGCCAGCAGCCAAGGGGAAGACAGGAGTCTTAACACCGGGGAGCTGTTTTTT. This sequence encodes CASSQGEDRSLNTGELFF.

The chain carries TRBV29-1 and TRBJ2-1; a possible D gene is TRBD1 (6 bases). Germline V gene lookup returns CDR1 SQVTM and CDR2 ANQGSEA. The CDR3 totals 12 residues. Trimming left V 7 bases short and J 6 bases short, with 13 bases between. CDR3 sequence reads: CSGLTGPNEQFF. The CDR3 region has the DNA TGCAGCGGACTCACAGGGCCCAATGAGCAGTTCTTC.

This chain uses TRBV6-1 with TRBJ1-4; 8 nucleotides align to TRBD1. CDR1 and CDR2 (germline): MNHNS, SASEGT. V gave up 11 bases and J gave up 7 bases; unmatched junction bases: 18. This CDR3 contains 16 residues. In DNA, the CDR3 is TGTGCCGGTTGGACAGGGCCAAATCGTCTACGTGAAAAACTGTTTTTT. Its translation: CAGWTGPNRLREKLFF.

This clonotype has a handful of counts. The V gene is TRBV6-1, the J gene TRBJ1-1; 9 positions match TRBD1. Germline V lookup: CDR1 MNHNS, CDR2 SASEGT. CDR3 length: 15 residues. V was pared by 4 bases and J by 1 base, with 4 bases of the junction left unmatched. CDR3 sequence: CASSVGGQGNTEAFF. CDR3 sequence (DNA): TGTGCCAGCAGTGTCGGGGGACAGGGGAACACTGAAGCTTTCTTT.

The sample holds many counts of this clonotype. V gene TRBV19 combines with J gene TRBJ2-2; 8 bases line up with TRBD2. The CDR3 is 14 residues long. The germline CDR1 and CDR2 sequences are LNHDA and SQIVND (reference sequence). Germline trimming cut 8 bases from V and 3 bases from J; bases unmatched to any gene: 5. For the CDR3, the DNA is TGTGCCAGTCAGAACGGGGGGGACACCGGGGAGCTGTTTTTT. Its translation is CASQNGGDTGELFF.

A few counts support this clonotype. The DNA of the CDR3 is TGTGCCAGCAGTTTAATGGGGTCTGGAAACACCATATATTTT. It codes for CASSLMGSGNTIYF. V and J are TRBV28 and TRBJ1-3; D remains ambiguous. The CDR3 is made up of 14 amino acids. Looked up from germline, CDR1 is MDHEN and CDR2 is SYDVKM. V lost 2 bases to trimming and J lost 1 base, with 6 bases between them.

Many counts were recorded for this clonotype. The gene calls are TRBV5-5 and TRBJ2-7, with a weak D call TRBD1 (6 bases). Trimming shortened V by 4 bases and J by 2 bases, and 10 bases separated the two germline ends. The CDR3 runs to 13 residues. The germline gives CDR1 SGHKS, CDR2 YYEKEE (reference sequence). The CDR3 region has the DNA TGTGCCAGCAGCAGGGACATAACCTACGAGCAGTACTTC. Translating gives CASSRDITYEQYF.

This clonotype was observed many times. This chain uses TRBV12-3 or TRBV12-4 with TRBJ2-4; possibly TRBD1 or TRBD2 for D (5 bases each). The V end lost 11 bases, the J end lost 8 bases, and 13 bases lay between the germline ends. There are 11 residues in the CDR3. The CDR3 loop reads CACSRGDIQYF. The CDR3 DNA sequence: TGTGCCTGTTCAAGGGGAGACATTCAGTACTTC.

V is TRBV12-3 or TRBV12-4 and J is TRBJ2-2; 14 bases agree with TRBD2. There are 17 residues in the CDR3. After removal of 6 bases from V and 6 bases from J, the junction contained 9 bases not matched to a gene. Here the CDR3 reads CASSHGWTSGGPGELFF. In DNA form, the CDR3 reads TGTGCCAGCAGCCATGGGTGGACTAGCGGGGGGCCCGGGGAGCTGTTTTTT.

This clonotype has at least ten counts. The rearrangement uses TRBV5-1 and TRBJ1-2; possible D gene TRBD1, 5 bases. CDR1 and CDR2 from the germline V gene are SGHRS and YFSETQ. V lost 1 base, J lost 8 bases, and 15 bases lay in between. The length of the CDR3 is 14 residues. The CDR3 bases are TGCGCCAGCAGCTTGTCCGTCGGGGGACGGGGCTACACCTTC. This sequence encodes CASSLSVGGRGYTF.

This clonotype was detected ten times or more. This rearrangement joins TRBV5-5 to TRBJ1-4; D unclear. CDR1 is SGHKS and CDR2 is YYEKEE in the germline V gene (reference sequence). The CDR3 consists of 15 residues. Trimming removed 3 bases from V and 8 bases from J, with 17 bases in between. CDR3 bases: TGTGCCAGCAGCTCAGCTTCGAGGACGGCCGAAAAACTGTTTTTT. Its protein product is CASSSASRTAEKLFF.

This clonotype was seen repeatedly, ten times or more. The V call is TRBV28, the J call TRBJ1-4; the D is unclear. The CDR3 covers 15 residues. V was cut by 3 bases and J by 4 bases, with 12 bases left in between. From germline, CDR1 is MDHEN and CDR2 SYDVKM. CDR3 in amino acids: CASSFVRRINEKLFF. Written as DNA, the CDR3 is TGTGCCAGCAGTTTTGTTCGGAGGATTAATGAAAAACTGTTTTTT.

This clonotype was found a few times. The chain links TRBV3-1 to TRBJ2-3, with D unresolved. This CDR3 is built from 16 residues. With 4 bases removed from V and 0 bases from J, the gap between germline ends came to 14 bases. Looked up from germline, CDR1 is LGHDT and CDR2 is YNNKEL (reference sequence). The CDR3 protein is CASSPSWAESTDTQYF. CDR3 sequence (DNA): TGTGCCAGCAGCCCCTCATGGGCGGAAAGCACAGATACGCAGTATTTT.

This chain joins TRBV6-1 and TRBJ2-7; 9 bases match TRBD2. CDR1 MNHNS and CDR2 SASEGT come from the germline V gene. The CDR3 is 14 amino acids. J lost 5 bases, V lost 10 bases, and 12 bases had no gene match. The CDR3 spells CATRVAGAKDEQYF. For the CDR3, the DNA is TGTGCCACCAGGGTAGCGGGAGCAAAGGACGAGCAGTACTTC.

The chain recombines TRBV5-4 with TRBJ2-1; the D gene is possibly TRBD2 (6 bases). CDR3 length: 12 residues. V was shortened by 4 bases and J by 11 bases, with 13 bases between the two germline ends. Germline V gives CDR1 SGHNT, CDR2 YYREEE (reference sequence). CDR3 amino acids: CASSGGTGKQFF. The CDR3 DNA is TGTGCCAGCAGCGGGGGGACTGGCAAGCAGTTCTTC.

The CDR3 reads CSAGGQGSYEQYF. CDR3 DNA sequence: TGCAGCGCGGGGGGACAGGGCTCCTACGAGCAGTACTTC. The chain joins TRBV29-1 to TRBJ2-7, with TRBD1 matching over 9 bases. J was trimmed by 0 bases and V by 7 bases; bases with no gene match: 4. The CDR3 has 13 amino acids. CDR1 is SQVTM, CDR2 ANQGSEA, per germline.

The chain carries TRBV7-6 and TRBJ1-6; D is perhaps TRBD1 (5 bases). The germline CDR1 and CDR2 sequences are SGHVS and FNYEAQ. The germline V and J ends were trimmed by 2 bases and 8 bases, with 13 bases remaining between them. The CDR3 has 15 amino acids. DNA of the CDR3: TGTGCCAGCAGCTTATCGCGGGGGGGAGATTCACCCCTCCACTTT. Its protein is CASSLSRGGDSPLHF.

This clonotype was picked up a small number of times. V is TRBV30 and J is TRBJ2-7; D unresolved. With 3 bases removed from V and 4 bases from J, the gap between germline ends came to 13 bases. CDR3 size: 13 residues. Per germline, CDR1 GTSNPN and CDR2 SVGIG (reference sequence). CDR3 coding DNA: TGTGCCTGGAGCGCTAGGGTCATTTACGAGCAGTACTTC. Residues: CAWSARVIYEQYF.

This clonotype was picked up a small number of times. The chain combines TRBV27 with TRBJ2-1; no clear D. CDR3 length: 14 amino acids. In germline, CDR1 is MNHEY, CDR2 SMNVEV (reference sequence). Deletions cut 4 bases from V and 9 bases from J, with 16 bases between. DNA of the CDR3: TGTGCCAGCAGTTCCGCCGAAGTCTGGGCTGAGCAGTTCTTC. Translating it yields CASSSAEVWAEQFF.

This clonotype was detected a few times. The CDR3 spells CASSEIAGATQYF. The CDR3 DNA reads as TGTGCCAGCAGTGAGATAGCGGGGGCTACGCAGTATTTT. The rearrangement uses TRBV6-4 and TRBJ2-3; 9 positions match TRBD2. Germline assignment: CDR1 MRHNA and CDR2 SNTAGT. The J segment lost 8 bases and the V segment lost 3 bases, leaving 3 bases of the junction unmatched. This CDR3 contains 13 residues.

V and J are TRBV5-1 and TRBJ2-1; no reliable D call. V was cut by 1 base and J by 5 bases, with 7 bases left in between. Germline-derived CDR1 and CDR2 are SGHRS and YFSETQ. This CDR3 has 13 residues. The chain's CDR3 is CASSLLLNNEQFF. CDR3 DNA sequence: TGCGCCAGCAGCTTGTTACTGAACAATGAGCAGTTCTTC.

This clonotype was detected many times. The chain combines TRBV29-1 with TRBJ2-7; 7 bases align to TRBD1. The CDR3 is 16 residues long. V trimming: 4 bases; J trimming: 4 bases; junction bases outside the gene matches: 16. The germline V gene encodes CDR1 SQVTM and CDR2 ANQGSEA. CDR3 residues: CSVVSFSADRQYEQYF. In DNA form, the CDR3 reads TGCAGCGTTGTCTCCTTCTCGGCGGACAGGCAGTACGAGCAGTACTTC.

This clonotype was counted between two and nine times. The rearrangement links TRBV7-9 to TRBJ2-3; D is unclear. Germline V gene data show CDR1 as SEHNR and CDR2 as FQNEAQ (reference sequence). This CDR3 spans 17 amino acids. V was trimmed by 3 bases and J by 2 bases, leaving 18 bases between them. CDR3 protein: CASSLGRTVVNTDTQYF. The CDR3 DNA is TGTGCCAGCAGCTTGGGTAGGACGGTAGTGAACACAGATACGCAGTATTTT.